A selection of T cell receptor beta chains follows, all from one sample in a study of T cell responses to AZD1222 COVID-19 vaccine. The method was immunoSEQ multiplex PCR; TCRdb's version includes in-frame clones alone and lacks a portion of them. The repertoire holds some 140,000 clones, with about 93% as singletons. The sample here was peripheral blood, taken on day 0 of AZD1222 vaccination. The receptors were gathered from an adult in good health. CDR3s leave out the opening cysteine and the closing phenylalanine or tryptophan. For some rows the clone size is stated as once, few or many, or as a class when expanded; others skip it.

clone size,V gene,CDR3 protein
-,TRBV27,ASSNRVGGYT
-,TRBV6-4,ASSPLSSYNSPLH
-,TRBV6-1,ASSEAFSSSGNTIY
-,TRBV7-3,ASSLAGGSTGELF
-,TRBV5-5,ASSYGQIHQPQH
-,TRBV19,ASSIAPGLNSPLH
-,TRBV5-1,ANPPWRYGASGGGLLSSYEQY
once,TRBV20-1,SASPVQETQY
few,TRBV5-8,ASSQHWGSPLH
once,TRBV4-1,ASSQDGWTVDEKLF
-,TRBV30,AWSPSGTEAF
-,TRBV10-3,AINDSPGNTIY
-,TRBV10-1,ASTNEPNTEAF
-,TRBV7-2,ASSLAVSRGTEAF
once,TRBV6-5,ASSRLAEETQY
few,TRBV9,ASSVDQGTYEQY
once,TRBV5-1,ASQRGEGSRSSPLH
-,TRBV9,ASSEGTSGAEQY
-,TRBV28,ASSPPVQGAFNYGYT
-,TRBV18,ASSPQERLSNQPQH
-,TRBV7-6,ASSLAASGTGANVLT
-,TRBV28,ASSFNPRGTEAF
-,TRBV14,ASSQEVWEHEQY
-,TRBV5-1,ASSLAGTVYNEQF
-,TRBV5-1,ASSLFGLRSSYNSPLH
-,TRBV2,ASGWGLALEGGVQETQY
-,TRBV7-2,ASSSYQGSGNTIY
-,TRBV21-1,ASTSTDVSGNTIY
-,TRBV6-5,ATSSDNEQF
once,TRBV3-1/TRBV3-2,ASSQESREQF
-,TRBV18,ASSPGLAEAYEQY
-,TRBV5-1,ASSLNGVGNTIY
-,TRBV7-8,ASSLAQGKGYEQY
-,TRBV29-1,SVDPPRYEYTEAF
-,TRBV12-3/TRBV12-4,ASSRDSYGYT
-,TRBV5-4,ASSYGGPMNTEAF
-,TRBV19,ASSPHLGLAY
-,TRBV19,ASSLSPGPLYEQY